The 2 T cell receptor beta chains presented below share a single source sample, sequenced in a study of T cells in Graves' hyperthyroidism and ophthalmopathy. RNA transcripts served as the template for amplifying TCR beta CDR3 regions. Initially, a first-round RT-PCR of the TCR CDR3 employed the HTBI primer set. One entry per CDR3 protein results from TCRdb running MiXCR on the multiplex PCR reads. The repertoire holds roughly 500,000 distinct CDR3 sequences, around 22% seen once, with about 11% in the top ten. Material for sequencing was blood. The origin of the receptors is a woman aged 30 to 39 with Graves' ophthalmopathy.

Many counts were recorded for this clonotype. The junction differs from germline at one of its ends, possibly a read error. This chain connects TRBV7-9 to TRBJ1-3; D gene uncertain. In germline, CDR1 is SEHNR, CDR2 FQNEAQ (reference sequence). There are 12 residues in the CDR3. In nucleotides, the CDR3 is TGCGCCAGCAGCCCACAAGGAAACACCATATATTTT. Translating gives CASSPQGNTIYF.

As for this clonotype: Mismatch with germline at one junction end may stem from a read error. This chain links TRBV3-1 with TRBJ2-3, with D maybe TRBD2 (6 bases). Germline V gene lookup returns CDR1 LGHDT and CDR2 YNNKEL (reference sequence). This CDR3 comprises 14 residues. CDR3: CASSLKGLPGTQFF. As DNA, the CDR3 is TGTGCCAGCAGCCTAAAGGGACTGCCAGGCACGCAGTTTTTT.